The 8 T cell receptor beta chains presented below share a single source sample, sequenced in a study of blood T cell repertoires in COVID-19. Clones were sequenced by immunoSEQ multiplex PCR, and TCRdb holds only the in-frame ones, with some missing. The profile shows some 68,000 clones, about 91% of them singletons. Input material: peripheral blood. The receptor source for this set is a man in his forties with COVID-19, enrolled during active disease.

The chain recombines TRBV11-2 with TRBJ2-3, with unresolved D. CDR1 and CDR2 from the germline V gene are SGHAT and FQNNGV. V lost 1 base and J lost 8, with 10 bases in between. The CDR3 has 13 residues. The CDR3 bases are TGTGCCAGCAGCTTAGCCCACTTAGCTACGCAGTATTTT. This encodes CASSLAHLATQYF.

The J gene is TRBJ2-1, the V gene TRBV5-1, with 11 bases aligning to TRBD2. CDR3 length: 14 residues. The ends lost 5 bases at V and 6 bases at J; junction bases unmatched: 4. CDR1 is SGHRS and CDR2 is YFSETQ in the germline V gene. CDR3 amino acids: CASRLAGGPNEQFF. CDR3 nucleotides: TGCGCCAGCAGGCTAGCGGGGGGCCCCAATGAGCAGTTCTTC.

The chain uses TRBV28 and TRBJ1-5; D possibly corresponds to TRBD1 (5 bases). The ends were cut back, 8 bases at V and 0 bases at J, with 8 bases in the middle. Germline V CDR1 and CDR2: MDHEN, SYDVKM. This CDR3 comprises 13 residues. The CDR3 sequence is CASVRDSNQPQHF. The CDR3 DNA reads TGTGCCAGCGTCAGGGATAGCAATCAGCCCCAGCATTTT.

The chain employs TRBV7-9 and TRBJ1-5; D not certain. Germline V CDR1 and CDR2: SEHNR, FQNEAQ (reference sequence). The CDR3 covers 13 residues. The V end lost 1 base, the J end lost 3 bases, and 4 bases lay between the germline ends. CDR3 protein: CASSLEPNQPQHF. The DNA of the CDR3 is TGTGCCAGCAGCTTAGAGCCCAATCAGCCCCAGCATTTT.

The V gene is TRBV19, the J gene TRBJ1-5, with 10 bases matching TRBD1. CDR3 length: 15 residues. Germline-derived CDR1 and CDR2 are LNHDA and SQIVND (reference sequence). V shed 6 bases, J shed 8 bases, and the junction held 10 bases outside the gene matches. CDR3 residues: CASSIDRGQSKPQHF. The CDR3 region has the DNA TGTGCCAGTAGCATTGACAGGGGGCAGAGTAAGCCCCAGCATTTT.

DNA for the CDR3: TGCGCCAGCAGCTTGGCTGGACAGGGGCAAGAGACCCAGTACTTC. This codes for CASSLAGQGQETQYF. The chain joins TRBV5-1 to TRBJ2-5; 9 bases match TRBD1. Losses at the gene ends were 0 bases for V and 2 bases for J; bases not matched to a gene: 2. CDR1 and CDR2 from the germline V gene are SGHRS and YFSETQ. The CDR3 has 15 residues.

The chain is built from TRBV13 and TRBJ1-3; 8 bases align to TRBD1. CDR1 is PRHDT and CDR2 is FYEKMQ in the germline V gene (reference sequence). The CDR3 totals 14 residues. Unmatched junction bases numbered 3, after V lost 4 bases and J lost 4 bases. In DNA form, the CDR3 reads TGTGCCAGCAGCTCAGGGGGCGCGGGAAACACCATATATTTT. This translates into CASSSGGAGNTIYF.

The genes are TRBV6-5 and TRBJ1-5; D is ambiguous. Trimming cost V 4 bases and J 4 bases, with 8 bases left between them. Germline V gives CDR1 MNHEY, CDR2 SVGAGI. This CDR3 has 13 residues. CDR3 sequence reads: CASSSQRNQPQHF. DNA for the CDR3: TGTGCCAGCAGTTCACAGAGAAATCAGCCCCAGCATTTT.